This T cell receptor beta chain was identified in a study of T cells in localized non-small cell lung cancer. General study findings and limits: In uninvolved adjacent lung, T cell clonality reached its highest value, exceeding tumor. Appearing in adjacent lung were a median approximately 57 of the top 100 tumor clones.

Clones were sequenced by immunoSEQ multiplex PCR, and TCRdb holds only the in-frame ones, with some missing. Here the sample spans approximately 2,300 clones, about 18% being singletons. By share of the sample, this clone is medium-sized (0.01 to 0.1%). Its antigen is unidentified. The CDR3 totals 15 residues. V lost 2 bases and J lost 3, with 11 bases in between. Germline V gene lookup returns CDR1 SGHNT and CDR2 YENEEA. This material consisted of normal lung tissue next to the tumor, taken before any cancer treatment. The receptor was derived from a man between 40 and 75 years old with stage I squamous cell lung carcinoma. J is TRBJ1-5 and V is TRBV11-3; tentative D call: TRBD1 (5 bases). DNA of the CDR3: TGTGCCAGCAGCTTATGGGGGGAATCCAATCAGCCCCAGCATTTT. Its protein is CASSLWGESNQPQHF.